The 23 T cell receptor beta chains below were found in one sample sequenced in a study of CD8 T cells in ankylosing spondylitis. TCRdb reprocessed the 5' RACE reads via MiXCR and lists one record per CDR3 protein. There are some 120,000 distinct CDR3 sequences in the sample; about 6.4% occur only once, and approximately 12% lies in the top ten. What was sequenced was blood, either unsorted or a sorted T cell fraction (not recorded which). The receptors stem from a male donor with ankylosing spondylitis or in good health (not recorded which).

This clonotype was observed at least ten times. This chain links TRBV7-2 with TRBJ2-1, with 9 positions matching TRBD2. The germline V gene encodes CDR1 SGHTA and CDR2 FQGNSA. This CDR3 has 14 amino acids. V dropped 6 bases and J dropped 1; count of bases not matched to a gene: 1. The CDR3 sequence is CASSLAGSYNEQFF. The DNA of the CDR3 is TGTGCCAGCAGTCTAGCGGGGTCCTACAATGAGCAGTTCTTC.

This clonotype was observed a few times. The V call is TRBV5-1, the J call TRBJ2-1; no definite D call. V lost 0 bases, J lost 7 bases, and 5 bases lay in between. The CDR3 has 12 amino acids. CDR1 is SGHRS and CDR2 is YFSETQ in the germline V gene. CDR3 amino acids: CASSLDLNEQFF. The CDR3 region has the DNA TGCGCCAGCAGCTTGGACCTAAATGAGCAGTTCTTC.

This clonotype appeared many times. The chain links TRBV5-4 to TRBJ2-5; no clear D gene. Germline values: CDR1 SGHNT, CDR2 YYREEE (reference sequence). The V end was cut by 2 bases, the J end by 5 bases, with 13 bases between. This CDR3 is 14 amino acids long. The CDR3 coding sequence is TGTGCCAGCAGCTTATTCTTAAGGGTGGAGACCCAGTACTTC. The encoded protein is CASSLFLRVETQYF.

This clonotype was counted many times. The chain links TRBV27 to TRBJ1-1, with TRBD1 as a possible D gene (5 bases). Trimming cost V 2 bases and J 4 bases, with 8 bases left between them. CDR1 and CDR2 (germline): MNHEY, SMNVEV (reference sequence). The CDR3 is 13 residues long. The CDR3 DNA follows: TGTGCCAGCAGTTTAATTGGGGGCACTGAAGCTTTCTTT. It translates to CASSLIGGTEAFF.

Ten or more counts support this clonotype. The chain employs TRBV10-3 and TRBJ2-2; D perhaps matches TRBD2 (7 bases). Trimming took off 8 bases at V and 3 bases at J, with 13 bases between the two ends. Germline-derived CDR1 and CDR2 are ENHRY and SYGVKD. The CDR3 runs 14 residues. CDR3 DNA: TGTGCCATCGGTGGAGGGGGGGACACCGGGGAGCTGTTTTTT. This gives the protein CAIGGGGDTGELFF.

The sample holds many counts of this clonotype. This chain links TRBV7-2 with TRBJ1-5; no clear D gene. CDR1 SGHTA and CDR2 FQGNSA come from the germline V gene. V shed 3 bases and J shed 1 base, with 13 bases lying between them. The CDR3 contains 16 residues. The CDR3 coding sequence is TGTGCCAGCAGCTTCCGGTCAGCAACGAGCAATCAGCCCCAGCATTTT. Translated: CASSFRSATSNQPQHF.

This clonotype was observed at least ten times. The chain employs TRBV10-3 and TRBJ2-1; 10 bases are shared with TRBD2. V trimming: 4 bases; J trimming: 2 bases; junction bases outside the gene matches: 5. Germline values: CDR1 ENHRY, CDR2 SYGVKD. The CDR3 extends over 16 amino acids. CDR3 region: CAISGTSGAAYNEQFF. The DNA for the CDR3 is TGTGCCATCAGTGGGACTAGCGGCGCGGCCTACAATGAGCAGTTCTTC.

This clonotype was recorded many times. The gene calls are TRBV20-1 and TRBJ2-1, with 8 bases aligning to TRBD2. The CDR3 loop spans 12 amino acids. The germline V gene encodes CDR1 DFQATT and CDR2 SNEGSKA (reference sequence). CDR3 in DNA: TGCAGCGGGGGGGTCTCCTACAATGAGCAGTTCTTC. Its protein is CSGGVSYNEQFF.

This clonotype has at least ten counts. CDR3 loop: CATSDLGNTDTQYF. CDR3 nucleotides: TGTGCCACCAGTGATTTGGGGAACACAGATACGCAGTATTTT. The rearrangement uses TRBV24-1 and TRBJ2-3; D remains ambiguous. Trimming took off 0 bases at V and 2 bases at J, with 5 bases between the two ends. The CDR3 has 14 residues. CDR1 is KGHDR, CDR2 SFDVKD, per germline.

This clonotype was seen ten or more times. The rearrangement links TRBV5-1 to TRBJ2-7, with TRBD1 identical over 10 bases. Trimming cost V 4 bases and J 5 bases; bases outside gene matches: 6. This CDR3 has 14 amino acids. Germline CDR1 reads SGHRS; CDR2 reads YFSETQ. The CDR3 is CASSSSGTGDEQYF. CDR3 DNA: TGCGCCAGCAGCAGTTCCGGGACAGGGGACGAGCAGTACTTC.

V is TRBV4-1 and J is TRBJ2-2; the D gene could be TRBD1 or TRBD2 (5 bases each). There are 14 residues in the CDR3. Per the germline V gene, CDR1 is MGHRA and CDR2 is YSYEKL. V lost 1 base and J 8 bases, leaving 11 bases between the germline ends. The CDR3 reads CASSQALRGGELFF. CDR3 DNA sequence: TGCGCCAGCAGCCAAGCCCTGAGGGGTGGGGAGCTGTTTTTT.

This clonotype has at least ten counts. The rearrangement links TRBV20-1 to TRBJ2-3; 14 bases fit TRBD2. Trimming took 5 bases from V and 1 from J; bases not matched to a gene: 5. The germline V gene has CDR1 DFQATT and CDR2 SNEGSKA (reference sequence). The CDR3 totals 16 residues. The CDR3 loop is CSAGTSGGWGTDTQYF. CDR3 DNA: TGCAGTGCTGGGACTAGCGGGGGCTGGGGCACAGATACGCAGTATTTT.

This clonotype showed up many times. The V gene is TRBV4-2, the J gene TRBJ1-1, with 10 bases aligning to TRBD1. This CDR3 region has 16 residues. CDR1 is LGHNA and CDR2 is YNFKEQ in the germline V gene. The junction had 7 bases not matched to a gene; V was cut back by 1 base and J by 5 bases. This CDR3 reads CASSQGGGTGETEAFF. Written as DNA, the CDR3 is TGTGCCAGCAGCCAAGGGGGGGGGACAGGGGAGACTGAAGCTTTCTTT.

This clonotype was seen many times. V is TRBV20-1 and J is TRBJ1-5; tentative D call: TRBD1 (5 bases). V lost 6 bases and J lost 4, with 16 bases in between. CDR1 and CDR2 (germline): DFQATT, SNEGSKA (reference sequence). The CDR3 is 14 amino acids. The CDR3 DNA follows: TGCAGTGCCACCACGGCGGGACCTAATCAGCCCCAGCATTTT. Its translation: CSATTAGPNQPQHF.

This clonotype was recorded a few times. The genes are TRBV20-1 and TRBJ2-1; D possibly corresponds to TRBD2 (5 bases). V shed 3 bases and J shed 8 bases, with 14 bases lying between them. The CDR3 sequence is 13 residues long. Germline V gene sequence: CDR1 DFQATT, CDR2 SNEGSKA (reference sequence). CDR3 nucleotide sequence: TGCAGTGCTAGTCGGACTGTAGTCTATGAGCAGTTCTTC. The encoded protein is CSASRTVVYEQFF.

This clonotype was counted many times. The rearrangement joins TRBV5-1 to TRBJ2-5, with unresolved D. With 4 bases removed from V and 1 base from J, the gap between germline ends came to 8 bases. Germline V CDR1 and CDR2: SGHRS, YFSETQ. The CDR3 runs to 13 residues. CDR3 residues: CASSPARQETQYF. Here the CDR3 DNA reads TGCGCCAGCAGCCCGGCCCGCCAAGAGACCCAGTACTTC. Combining the CDR3 with reference TRBV5-1 and TRBJ2-5 gives the whole variable domain KAGVTQTPRYLIKTRGQQVTLSCSPISGHRSVSWYQQTPGQGLQFLFEYFSETQRNKGNFPGRFSGRQFSNSRSEMNVSTLELGDSALYLCASSPARQETQYFGPGTRLLVL.

This clonotype was seen repeatedly, ten times or more. V usage is TRBV10-3 and J usage is TRBJ2-1; either TRBD1 or TRBD2 may supply D (5 bases each). From germline, CDR1 is ENHRY and CDR2 SYGVKD. Between the trimmed V and J ends, which lost 0 bases and 4 bases, there was a span of 16 bases. The CDR3 contains 17 residues. The CDR3 region has the DNA TGTGCCATCAGTGAGTCGACCGGGACCCTCTCTTACAATGAGCAGTTCTTC. This translates into CAISESTGTLSYNEQFF.

The chain links TRBV5-1 to TRBJ1-1; D remains ambiguous. CDR3 length: 14 residues. V was cut by 0 bases and J by 0 bases, with 6 bases left in between. Germline assignment: CDR1 SGHRS and CDR2 YFSETQ. CDR3: CASSLDPVNTEAFF. Here the CDR3 DNA reads TGCGCCAGCAGCTTGGATCCTGTGAACACTGAAGCTTTCTTT.

This clonotype has a single count. The chain recombines TRBV12-3 or TRBV12-4 with TRBJ2-5; either TRBD1 or TRBD2 may fit D (6 bases each). This CDR3 region has 19 residues. The V gene lost 8 bases and the J gene lost 0 bases, with 28 bases spanning the gap. CDR3 sequence reads: CASCYQTLLGGRNQETQYF. The CDR3 bases are TGTGCCAGCTGTTACCAGACGCTCTTAGGGGGGAGAAACCAAGAGACCCAGTACTTC.

This clonotype was detected many times. The rearrangement joins TRBV12-3 or TRBV12-4 to TRBJ1-1; D unclear. CDR3 length: 13 amino acids. V was cut by 6 bases and J by 1 base, with 9 bases left in between. CDR3 protein: CASRGLRNTEAFF. The CDR3, as DNA: TGTGCCAGCAGGGGGTTGAGGAACACTGAAGCTTTCTTT.

This clonotype was found many times. The J gene is TRBJ2-7, the V gene TRBV12-3 or TRBV12-4, with TRBD2 matching 8 bases. This CDR3 region has 14 residues. V lost 1 base to trimming and J lost 2 bases; unmatched junction nucleotides: 1. The CDR3 DNA is TGTGCCAGCAGTTTAGTAGCGGGAACCTACGAGCAGTACTTC. This translates into CASSLVAGTYEQYF.

This clonotype has a handful of counts. This chain connects TRBV4-1 to TRBJ2-3; 8 nucleotides agree with TRBD2. From germline, CDR1 is MGHRA and CDR2 YSYEKL. The V gene end was trimmed by 3 bases and the J gene end by 2 bases; junction bases not matched to a gene: 10. The CDR3 covers 17 residues. The CDR3 DNA reads TGCGCCAGCAGCCATGAAGGCCGGGGGGGTTACACAGATACGCAGTATTTT. Translation: CASSHEGRGGYTDTQYF.

This clonotype turned up a few times. The CDR3, as DNA: TGCAGTGCTAGACTCCCGGGGACAGATACGCAGTATTTT. Its protein is CSARLPGTDTQYF. The V call is TRBV20-1, the J call TRBJ2-3; D is possibly TRBD2 (5 bases). The germline V and J ends were trimmed by 2 bases and 3 bases, with 9 bases remaining between them. CDR1 and CDR2 from the germline V gene are DFQATT and SNEGSKA (reference sequence). This CDR3 is built from 13 residues.